The 19 T cell receptor beta chains below all came from one sample that was sequenced in a study of identifying expanded T cells in peripheral blood. Sequencing was performed with immunoSEQ multiplex PCR; in TCRdb, only in-frame clones are kept and a portion is missing. Of 65,000 to 95,000 clones in the sample, 70% to 90% are singletons; the top ten hold around 7%. Sequenced material: blood. All receptors come from a person aged 18 to 70 in good health.

The chain has TRBV30 and TRBJ1-1; D may be TRBD1 (5 bases). Per germline, CDR1 GTSNPN and CDR2 SVGIG (reference sequence). CDR3 length: 12 residues. V lost 1 base and J 12 bases, leaving 15 bases between the germline ends. The CDR3 spells CAWSAPGLWTFF. CDR3 coding DNA: TGTGCCTGGAGTGCCCCGGGACTCTGGACTTTCTTT.

The chain is built from TRBV10-3 and TRBJ2-1, with TRBD2 matching 9 bases. This CDR3 has 15 residues. Germline CDR1 reads ENHRY; CDR2 reads SYGVKD. V lost 3 bases to trimming and J lost 9 bases; unmatched junction nucleotides: 9. CDR3: CAISDPSGVSSEQFF. The CDR3 region has the DNA TGTGCCATCAGTGATCCTAGCGGGGTCAGCAGTGAGCAGTTCTTC.

This clone has only a few counts. The chain links TRBV10-2 to TRBJ1-5; no clear D. The CDR3 contains 15 residues. Looked up from germline, CDR1 is WSHSY and CDR2 is SAAADI. Trimming removed 2 bases from V and 0 bases from J, with 8 bases in between. The CDR3 nucleotides are TGCGCCAGCAGTGAGGGACTGAATAGCAATCAGCCCCAGCATTTT. It yields the protein CASSEGLNSNQPQHF.

CDR3 bases: TGTGCCAGCTCACCACCGACTAACACCGGGGAGCTGTTTTTT. This translates into CASSPPTNTGELFF. The V call is TRBV18, the J call TRBJ2-2; D is undetermined. The V end was cut by 0 bases, the J end by 2 bases, with 4 bases between. Germline values: CDR1 KGHSH, CDR2 LQKENI. The CDR3 is 14 amino acids.

The chain joins TRBV19 to TRBJ1-5; 7 positions match TRBD1. The CDR3 is 16 amino acids. The germline CDR1 and CDR2 sequences are LNHDA and SQIVND (reference sequence). V lost 4 bases to trimming and J lost 6 bases; unmatched junction nucleotides: 12. CDR3 DNA sequence: TGTGCCAGTAGTAGCCTCTCGAACAGGGGCGGTCAGCCCCAGCATTTT. This translates into CASSSLSNRGGQPQHF.

In its sample, this clone was seen once. The chain uses TRBV28 and TRBJ1-5; 11 bases map to TRBD1. The CDR3 covers 17 residues. The ends lost 5 bases at V and 3 bases at J; junction bases unmatched: 9. CDR1 MDHEN and CDR2 SYDVKM come from the germline V gene. CDR3 sequence reads: CASSPGGTGGHNQPQHF. The DNA for the CDR3 is TGTGCCAGCAGTCCAGGGGGGACAGGGGGACACAATCAGCCCCAGCATTTT.

The chain employs TRBV30 and TRBJ2-5; D is undetermined. V lost 1 base and J 8 bases, leaving 11 bases between the germline ends. CDR1 is GTSNPN, CDR2 SVGIG, per germline (reference sequence). The CDR3 is 12 residues long. DNA of the CDR3: TGTGCCTGGAGTGGCCACTTCGATACCCAGTACTTC. Amino acid sequence: CAWSGHFDTQYF.

The CDR3 region is CASSSTGAPGELFF. The CDR3 nucleotides are TGCGCCAGCAGCTCAACAGGGGCCCCTGGGGAGCTGTTTTTT. The chain joins TRBV5-1 to TRBJ2-2; the match to TRBD1 covers 7 bases. V dropped 3 bases and J dropped 8; count of bases not matched to a gene: 7. The CDR3 has 14 amino acids. The germline CDR1 and CDR2 sequences are SGHRS and YFSETQ.

CDR3: CSIPGQTPPNEQFF. The CDR3 bases are TGCAGCATTCCGGGACAGACGCCACCAAATGAGCAGTTCTTC. The chain employs TRBV29-1 and TRBJ2-1; 7 positions match TRBD1. Germline CDR1 SQVTM, CDR2 ANQGSEA. The J segment lost 7 bases and the V segment lost 8 bases, leaving 14 bases of the junction unmatched. CDR3 length: 14 amino acids.

The chain links TRBV27 to TRBJ1-5; D possibly corresponds to TRBD1 (5 bases). The CDR3 totals 14 residues. V lost 2 bases, J lost 1 base, and 6 bases lay in between. Germline V gene sequence: CDR1 MNHEY, CDR2 SMNVEV (reference sequence). This CDR3 is CASSLQGSNQPQHF. CDR3 DNA: TGTGCCAGCAGTTTACAGGGAAGCAATCAGCCCCAGCATTTT.

This clone has a single count. This chain connects TRBV5-4 to TRBJ2-4; D gene ambiguous. CDR1 and CDR2 from the germline V gene are SGHNT and YYREEE (reference sequence). Trimming took 4 bases from V and 3 from J, leaving 17 bases between them. This CDR3 is 16 amino acids long. Here the CDR3 DNA reads TGTGCCAGCAGCGCGGCCCAGCAGATGGGCAAAAACATTCAGTACTTC. It yields the protein CASSAAQQMGKNIQYF.

The V call is TRBV11-3, the J call TRBJ1-1; possibly TRBD1 for D (6 bases). V shed 5 bases and J shed 3 bases, with 10 bases lying between them. CDR3 size: 13 residues. Germline values: CDR1 SGHNT, CDR2 YENEEA. The CDR3 region is CASSLRGYTEAFF. In nucleotides, the CDR3 is TGTGCCAGCAGCCTCAGGGGTTACACTGAAGCTTTCTTT.

The CDR3 coding sequence is TGTGCCAGCATAAAGGGGGCAGGGTACGAGCAGTACTTC. As protein: CASIKGAGYEQYF. The chain couples TRBV6-5 to TRBJ2-7, with 7 nucleotides matching TRBD1. CDR1 and CDR2 from the germline V gene are MNHEY and SVGAGI. The CDR3 consists of 13 residues. V was clipped by 7 bases and J by 4 bases; unmatched bases: 7.

V gene TRBV7-3 combines with J gene TRBJ2-1; either TRBD1 or TRBD2 may fit D (5 bases each). Trimming pared 5 bases from V and 5 bases from J, leaving 13 bases between. In germline, CDR1 is SGHTA, CDR2 FQGTGA. The CDR3 is 14 amino acids. The CDR3 region has the DNA TGTGCCAGCAGCCCTACGGGGCCTAACAATGAGCAGTTCTTC. Translation: CASSPTGPNNEQFF.

The rearrangement joins TRBV18 to TRBJ1-2, with D perhaps matching TRBD1 (5 bases). CDR1 KGHSH and CDR2 LQKENI come from the germline V gene. The CDR3 spans 14 residues. V shed 2 bases and J shed 7 bases, with 14 bases lying between them. The CDR3: CASSPKGIPSGYTF. CDR3 nucleotides: TGTGCCAGCTCACCAAAGGGGATTCCCTCTGGCTACACCTTC.

The V call is TRBV18, the J call TRBJ1-3, with D unresolved. Germline loops: CDR1 KGHSH, CDR2 LQKENI. Trimming stripped 3 bases from V and 0 bases from J, with 6 bases between. CDR3 length equals 14 residues. CDR3 region: CASSPDLSGNTIYF. CDR3 DNA: TGTGCCAGCTCACCGGACCTCTCTGGAAACACCATATATTTT.

The chain carries TRBV19 and TRBJ2-7, with 10 bases that match TRBD2. J was trimmed by 2 bases and V by 5 bases; bases with no gene match: 3. The CDR3 is made up of 14 amino acids. Germline values: CDR1 LNHDA, CDR2 SQIVND (reference sequence). The CDR3 bases are TGTGCCAGTAGTGTTACTAGCGGGACCTACGAGCAGTACTTC. It encodes CASSVTSGTYEQYF.

The rearrangement links TRBV19 to TRBJ1-5; perhaps TRBD1 as D (5 bases). Germline V gene data show CDR1 as LNHDA and CDR2 as SQIVND (reference sequence). V lost 6 bases to trimming and J lost 1 base, with 7 bases between them. This CDR3 comprises 13 residues. CDR3 nucleotides: TGTGCCAGTAGGTGGGGGAGCAATCAGCCCCAGCATTTT. Protein sequence: CASRWGSNQPQHF.

The gene calls are TRBV9 and TRBJ1-3; 7 nucleotides line up with TRBD1. Per the germline V gene, CDR1 is SGDLS and CDR2 is YYNGEE. This CDR3 is 15 amino acids long. J gave up 6 bases and V 4 bases, and 10 bases lay outside the gene matches. In DNA form, the CDR3 reads TGTGCCAGCAGCACAGGGGAGATGAGGGTAAACACCATATATTTT. Translated: CASSTGEMRVNTIYF. The complete variable domain, with remaining parts taken from reference TRBV9 and TRBJ1-3, reads DSGVTQTPKHLITATGQRVTLRCSPRSGDLSVYWYQQSLDQGLQFLIQYYNGEERAKGNILERFSAQQFPDLHSELNLSSLELGDSALYFCASSTGEMRVNTIYFGEGSWLTVV.